This T cell receptor beta chain derives from a study of cytomegalovirus exposure and HLA in healthy donors. Across the whole study: About 85 million unique TCRs from HLA-typed donors were held in an early release of data. The study's findings and limits: An analysis that came later showed most CMV-associated TCR beta chains appearing HLA-restricted. According to the study, 150 to 200 TCR beta chains were cytomegalovirus-associated.

Worth noting for this clone: Its antigen is not identified.

Vbeta (60) and Jbeta (13) primers were used in the PCR. Per the original methods: Counted up in a later analysis, unique TCR beta chains came to about 80 million, with about 9.9 million shared. Sequenced by immunoSEQ multiplex PCR; TCRdb stores in-frame clones only, minus some. Clone size and the V and J calls come from that table; the DNA yielded D and trimming. There are tens of thousands of clones in the sample; around 80% occur only once, and about 6.8% lies in the top ten. This sequence originates from a man aged 25-45 years in good health and CMV-seronegative. Sequenced: PBMCs.

The CDR3 sequence is CASNGSPGKGDTQYF. The CDR3 bases are TGTGCCAGCAATGGTTCGCCAGGGAAGGGAGATACGCAGTATTTT. The chain combines TRBV5-4 with TRBJ2-3, with D possibly being TRBD1 (5 bases). Germline loops: CDR1 SGHNT, CDR2 YYREEE (reference sequence). Trimming took off 6 bases at V and 5 bases at J, with 19 bases between the two ends. This CDR3 contains 15 residues.